These T cell receptor beta chains were read from a single sample in a study of cytomegalovirus exposure and HLA in healthy donors. The method was immunoSEQ multiplex PCR; TCRdb's version includes in-frame clones alone and lacks a portion of them. The data show around 120,000 clones, 75% to 85% seen once. Material: PBMCs. These receptors were taken from a man aged 25-40 years in good health and CMV-seropositive. Both conserved end residues are part of each CDR3. A D gene is named only where the DNA matches it firmly. The size field is filled for only some rows; it gives once, few, many or a size class.

D	V	J	size	DNA	CDR3
.	TRBV4-2	TRBJ2-7	few	TGTGCCAGCAGCCAAGAGGTCTGGCTCTACGAGCAGTACTTC	CASSQEVWLYEQYF
TRBD1	TRBV7-8	TRBJ1-5	.	TGTGCCAGCAGCCAGGGACAGGGGGCCTATAGCAATCAGCCCCAGCATTTT	CASSQGQGAYSNQPQHF
TRBD1	TRBV6-1	TRBJ2-7	.	TGTGCCAGTGGCCGGGACAGGGCTTACGAGCAGTACTTC	CASGRDRAYEQYF
.	TRBV11-2	TRBJ1-3	.	TGTGCCAGCAGCGGCGGACTTCCGAGCTCTGGAAACACCATATATTTT	CASSGGLPSSGNTIYF
TRBD1	TRBV4-1	TRBJ1-2	.	TGCGCCAGCAGCCAAGATCGTCTCTGGTCGAGGACAGGCTCTAGGGGCTACACCTTC	CASSQDRLWSRTGSRGYTF
TRBD2	TRBV5-1	TRBJ2-4	.	TGCGCCAGCAGCTTACAAGCGGGAGGGGGTAACATTCAGTACTTC	CASSLQAGGGNIQYF
TRBD1	TRBV5-5	TRBJ1-2	.	TGTGCCAGCAATCTGGGACAGGGAACAGGTGGCTACACCTTC	CASNLGQGTGGYTF
TRBD2	TRBV4-2	TRBJ2-7	.	TGTGCCAGCAGCCTTACTAGCGGGAGCAACACCTACGAGCAGTACTTC	CASSLTSGSNTYEQYF
.	TRBV10-2	TRBJ1-4	.	TGCGCCACAACAAGGGGCGCAACTAATGAAAAACTGTTTTTT	CATTRGATNEKLFF
.	TRBV30	TRBJ1-1	.	TGTGCCTGGAGTCCTTTAGGGGAAATCACTGAAGCTTTCTTT	CAWSPLGEITEAFF
TRBD1	TRBV6-5	TRBJ1-2	.	TGCGCCAGCAGTTACTCCGTTGAATCGACAGGGCACACCTTC	CASSYSVESTGHTF
.	TRBV6-6	TRBJ1-5	.	TGTGCCAGCAGTCCACACCAAACCAACAATCAGCCCCAGCATTTT	CASSPHQTNNQPQHF
TRBD2	TRBV5-1	TRBJ2-3	.	TGCGCCAGCAGCATAGGACTAGCGGGAGCAGATACGCAGTATTTT	CASSIGLAGADTQYF
.	TRBV4-1	TRBJ1-6	.	TGCGCCAGCAGCCAAGGTCCCCCCAGGGCGACTAATTCACCCCTCCACTTT	CASSQGPPRATNSPLHF
TRBD1	TRBV7-2	TRBJ1-5	.	TGTGCCAGCAGCCCCGGACAGGATCAGCCCCAGCATTTT	CASSPGQDQPQHF
.	TRBV6-5	TRBJ1-1	few	TGTGCCATCAACTCCGGGGACACGAACACTGAAGCTTTCTTT	CAINSGDTNTEAFF
TRBD1	TRBV5-6	TRBJ2-3	once	TGTGCCAGCAGCCGACAATATATGACAGGGGAAACATTGAATACGCAGTATTTT	CASSRQYMTGETLNTQYF
.	TRBV13	TRBJ2-7	.	TGTGCCAGCAGCAACCGAAACTTAGAACAGGGTGGGACATATCGGGAGCAGTACTTC	CASSNRNLEQGGTYREQYF
TRBD1	TRBV7-2	TRBJ2-1	.	TGTGCCAGCAGCTTAGATTGGACAGGGGATGAGCAGTTCTTC	CASSLDWTGDEQFF
TRBD1	TRBV19	TRBJ1-2	.	TGTGCCAGTAGTTACCCCGGGACAGTGGATGGCTACACCTTC	CASSYPGTVDGYTF
.	TRBV5-1	TRBJ1-4	.	TGCGCCAGCAGCGGCACCGCCGCAACTAATGAAAAACTGTTTTTT	CASSGTAATNEKLFF
.	TRBV4-2	TRBJ2-7	.	TGTGCCAGCAGCCAAGATCCTAGCCCCTACGAGCAGTACTTC	CASSQDPSPYEQYF
TRBD1	TRBV19	TRBJ1-5	.	TGTGCCAGTGCCCAGGGGGCTTTTCGCAATCAGCCCCAGCATTTT	CASAQGAFRNQPQHF
TRBD1	TRBV5-5	TRBJ1-2	.	TGTGCCAGCAGCAGACAGGGGGTTTATGGCTACACCTTC	CASSRQGVYGYTF